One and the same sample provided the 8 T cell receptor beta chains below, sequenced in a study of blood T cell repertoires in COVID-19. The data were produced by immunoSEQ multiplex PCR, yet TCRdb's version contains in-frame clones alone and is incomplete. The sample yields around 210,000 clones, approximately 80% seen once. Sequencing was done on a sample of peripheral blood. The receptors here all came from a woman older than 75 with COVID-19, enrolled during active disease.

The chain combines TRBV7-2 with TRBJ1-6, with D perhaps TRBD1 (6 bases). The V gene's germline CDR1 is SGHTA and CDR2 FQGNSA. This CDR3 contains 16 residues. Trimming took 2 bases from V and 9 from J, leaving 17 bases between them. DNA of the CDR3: TGTGCCAGCAGCTTACTAATAGACAGGTCCATTTCACCCCTCCACTTT. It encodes CASSLLIDRSISPLHF.

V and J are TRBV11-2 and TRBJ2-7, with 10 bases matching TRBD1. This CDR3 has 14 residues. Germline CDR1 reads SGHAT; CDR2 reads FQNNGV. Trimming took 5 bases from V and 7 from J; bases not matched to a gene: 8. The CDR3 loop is CASSPWDRGNEQYF. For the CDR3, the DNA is TGTGCCAGCAGCCCTTGGGACAGGGGAAATGAGCAGTACTTC.

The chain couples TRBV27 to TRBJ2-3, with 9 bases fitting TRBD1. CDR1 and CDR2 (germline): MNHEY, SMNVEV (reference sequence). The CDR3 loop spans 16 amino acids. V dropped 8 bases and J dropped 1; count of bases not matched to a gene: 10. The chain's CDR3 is CASGYNRQGGTDTQYF. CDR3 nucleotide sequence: TGTGCCAGCGGCTACAATCGACAGGGGGGCACAGATACGCAGTATTTT.

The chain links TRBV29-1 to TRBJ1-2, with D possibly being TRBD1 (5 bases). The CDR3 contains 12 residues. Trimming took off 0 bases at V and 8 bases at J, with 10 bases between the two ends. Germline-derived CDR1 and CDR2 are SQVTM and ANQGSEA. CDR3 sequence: CSVEDLQGGYTF. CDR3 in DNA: TGCAGCGTTGAAGATCTCCAGGGAGGCTACACCTTC.

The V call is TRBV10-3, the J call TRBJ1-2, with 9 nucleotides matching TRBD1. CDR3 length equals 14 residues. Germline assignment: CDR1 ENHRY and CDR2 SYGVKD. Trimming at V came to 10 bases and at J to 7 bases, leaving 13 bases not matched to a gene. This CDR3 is CATSQGQGFGGYTF. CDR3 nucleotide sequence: TGTGCCACATCCCAGGGACAGGGTTTTGGTGGCTACACCTTC.

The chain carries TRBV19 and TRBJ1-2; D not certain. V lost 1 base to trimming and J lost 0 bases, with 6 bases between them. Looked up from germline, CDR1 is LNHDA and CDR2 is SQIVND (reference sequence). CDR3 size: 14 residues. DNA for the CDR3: TGTGCCAGTAGTATAGGGCCAGCTAACTATGGCTACACCTTC. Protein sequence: CASSIGPANYGYTF.

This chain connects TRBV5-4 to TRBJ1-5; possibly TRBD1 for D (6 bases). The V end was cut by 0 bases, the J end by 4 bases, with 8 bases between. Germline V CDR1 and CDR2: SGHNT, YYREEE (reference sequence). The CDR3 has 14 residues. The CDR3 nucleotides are TGTGCCAGCAGCTTGGGGGGGACAAATCAGCCCCAGCATTTT. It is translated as CASSLGGTNQPQHF.

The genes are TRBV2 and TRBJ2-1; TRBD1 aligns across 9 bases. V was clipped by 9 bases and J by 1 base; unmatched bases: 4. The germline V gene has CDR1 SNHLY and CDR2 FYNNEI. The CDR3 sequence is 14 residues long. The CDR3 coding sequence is TGTGCCAGAACGGACAGGGGTTCCTACAATGAGCAGTTCTTC. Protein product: CARTDRGSYNEQFF.